What follows are 25 T cell receptor beta chains derived from one specimen sequenced in a study of blood T cell repertoires in COVID-19. Here immunoSEQ multiplex PCR was the method, and the copy in TCRdb shows in-frame clones only, minus some. Of roughly 280,000 clones listed, 70% to 90% are singletons. The material sequenced was peripheral blood. All receptors come from a woman in her 70s with acute or convalescent COVID-19.

The V call is TRBV14, the J call TRBJ1-1; 10 nucleotides match TRBD1. Trimming at V came to 1 base and at J to 3 bases, leaving 8 bases not matched to a gene. The V gene's germline CDR1 is SGHDN and CDR2 FVKESK. The CDR3 runs to 17 residues. This CDR3 is CASSQGQGALLDTEAFF. The CDR3 DNA sequence: TGTGCCAGCAGCCAAGGACAGGGGGCTTTATTGGACACTGAAGCTTTCTTT.

The chain carries TRBV18 and TRBJ1-1; TRBD1 matches at 11 bases. With 5 bases clipped from V and 5 bases from J, the junction kept 10 bases outside the gene matches. Germline V gene lookup returns CDR1 KGHSH and CDR2 LQKENI. The CDR3 runs 16 residues. CDR3 loop: CASSAASDRGRTEAFF. The CDR3 DNA follows: TGTGCCAGCTCAGCCGCTTCGGACAGGGGGCGAACTGAAGCTTTCTTT.

The sample holds a few counts of this clone. The rearrangement uses TRBV5-1 and TRBJ1-3; 8 bases are a match to TRBD1. The CDR3 has 16 residues. Trimming took 4 bases from V and 4 from J; bases not matched to a gene: 10. Germline CDR1 and CDR2: SGHRS and YFSETQ. The CDR3 bases are TGCGCCAGCAGCACCCAAGGACAGGGTTACGGAAACACCATATATTTT. Its translation: CASSTQGQGYGNTIYF.

This rearrangement joins TRBV19 to TRBJ1-5; unclear D gene. This CDR3 spans 13 amino acids. From germline, CDR1 is LNHDA and CDR2 SQIVND (reference sequence). Trimming took off 10 bases at V and 4 bases at J, with 14 bases between the two ends. The CDR3, as DNA: TGTGCCACCTCCAGGCGAGGGAATCAGCCCCAGCATTTT. Its translation is CATSRRGNQPQHF.

CDR3 loop: CASSVGQANEQFF. The CDR3 DNA reads as TGTGCCAGCAGTGTTGGACAAGCCAATGAGCAGTTCTTC. The rearrangement joins TRBV2 to TRBJ2-1; maybe TRBD1 (5 bases). Germline CDR1 and CDR2: SNHLY and FYNNEI. This CDR3 is built from 13 residues. The V gene lost 4 bases and the J gene lost 6 bases, with 10 bases spanning the gap.

As regards this clone: In the same sample, other DNA sequences code for this CDR3. The chain recombines TRBV9 with TRBJ1-6; perhaps TRBD1 as D (6 bases). The germline V gene encodes CDR1 SGDLS and CDR2 YYNGEE. Between the trimmed V and J ends, which lost 3 bases and 7 bases, there was a span of 11 bases. The CDR3 loop spans 14 amino acids. CDR3 sequence: CASSAQGGNSPLHF. CDR3 nucleotide sequence: TGTGCCAGCAGCGCACAGGGTGGCAATTCACCCCTCCACTTT.

The V and J genes are TRBV5-1 and TRBJ2-1; D is ambiguous. The CDR3 runs to 14 residues. Trimming took off 4 bases at V and 9 bases at J, with 17 bases between the two ends. CDR1 and CDR2 from the germline V gene are SGHRS and YFSETQ. CDR3 loop: CASSPAAAHTEQFF. The CDR3 nucleotides read TGCGCCAGCAGCCCCGCGGCAGCCCATACTGAGCAGTTCTTC.

The V call is TRBV11-2, the J call TRBJ1-2, with D maybe TRBD1 (5 bases). V shed 6 bases and J shed 5 bases, with 10 bases lying between them. CDR1 is SGHAT and CDR2 is FQNNGV in the germline V gene. This CDR3 contains 12 residues. Here the CDR3 reads CASSSQVYGYTF. The CDR3 coding sequence is TGTGCCAGCAGTTCACAGGTATATGGCTACACCTTC.

This clone was seen only a few times. This chain links TRBV14 with TRBJ1-4; D remains ambiguous. Germline V gene data show CDR1 as SGHDN and CDR2 as FVKESK. Trimming removed 0 bases at V and 16 bases at J, with 12 bases between. This CDR3 contains 12 residues. CDR3 amino acids: CASSQEAGPKFF. The CDR3 DNA follows: TGTGCCAGCAGCCAAGAGGCGGGCCCGAAGTTTTTT.

This chain uses TRBV12-2 with TRBJ1-2; the table's D call, TRBD1, was not checked against the DNA. TRBV12-2 is given as a pseudogene. This CDR3 contains 18 residues. DNA of the CDR3: TGTGCAAGTCGCTTGCAGGGGGACCTGCGACCTTGGAACTATGGCTACACCTTC. Translated, it gives CASRLQGDLRPWNYGYTF.

The V call is TRBV2, the J call TRBJ1-2; D not resolved. CDR3 length equals 13 residues. CDR1 SNHLY and CDR2 FYNNEI come from the germline V gene. The ends were cut back, 7 bases at V and 1 base at J, with 10 bases in the middle. This chain's CDR3 is CASNAGSNYGYTF. CDR3 in DNA: TGTGCCAGCAACGCCGGGAGTAACTATGGCTACACCTTC.

The V gene is TRBV2, the J gene TRBJ2-5; D is unresolved. The germline V and J ends were trimmed by 3 bases and 5 bases, with 7 bases remaining between them. CDR3 length equals 12 residues. The germline V gene encodes CDR1 SNHLY and CDR2 FYNNEI. The CDR3: CASSDVRETQYF. The CDR3, as DNA: TGTGCCAGCAGTGACGTGCGGGAGACCCAGTACTTC.

V is TRBV5-1 and J is TRBJ1-6; no clear D gene. The CDR3 extends over 15 amino acids. V was trimmed by 0 bases and J by 4 bases, leaving 8 bases between them. Germline CDR1 SGHRS, CDR2 YFSETQ. CDR3 nucleotide sequence: TGCGCCAGCAGCTTGGCGGGGTTATATAATTCACCCCTCCACTTT. This gives the protein CASSLAGLYNSPLHF.

The V call is TRBV19, the J call TRBJ2-3; no reliable D call. CDR3 length: 17 amino acids. Trimming removed 2 bases at V and 0 bases at J, with 15 bases between. In germline, CDR1 is LNHDA, CDR2 SQIVND (reference sequence). The chain's CDR3 is CASSIRQADPSTDTQYF. The CDR3 DNA sequence: TGTGCCAGTAGTATAAGGCAGGCAGATCCTAGCACAGATACGCAGTATTTT.

This rearrangement joins TRBV9 to TRBJ2-1; D gene unclear. The CDR3 length is 16 residues. The ends were cut back, 0 bases at V and 0 bases at J, with 10 bases in the middle. The germline V gene has CDR1 SGDLS and CDR2 YYNGEE. The CDR3 sequence is CASSVAAPSSYNEQFF. For the CDR3, the DNA is TGTGCCAGCAGCGTAGCAGCGCCCAGCTCCTACAATGAGCAGTTCTTC.

This chain uses TRBV19 with TRBJ1-6; 8 nucleotides line up with TRBD1. CDR3 length: 15 residues. The J segment lost 10 bases and the V segment lost 5 bases, leaving 10 bases of the junction unmatched. Germline V gene data show CDR1 as LNHDA and CDR2 as SQIVND (reference sequence). Written as DNA, the CDR3 is TGTGCCAGTAGTCCTTGGACAGGGCGGGGATCACCCCTCCACTTT. Translating it yields CASSPWTGRGSPLHF. Together with reference TRBV19 and TRBJ1-6, the CDR3 gives the full variable domain: DGGITQSPKYLFRKEGQNVTLSCEQNLNHDAMYWYRQDPGQGLRLIYYSQIVNDFQKGDIAEGYSVSREKKESFPLTVTSAQKNPTAFYLCASSPWTGRGSPLHFGNGTRLTVT.

The chain recombines TRBV4-1 with TRBJ2-5; perhaps TRBD1 as D (6 bases). Trimming left V 4 bases short and J 6 bases short, with 12 bases between. This CDR3 region has 13 residues. Germline CDR1 and CDR2: MGHRA and YSYEKL. In DNA, the CDR3 is TGCGCCAGCAGCCCCGGACAGAGGAAGACCCAGTACTTC. It translates to CASSPGQRKTQYF.

This chain connects TRBV5-6 to TRBJ2-7; tentative D call: TRBD1 (6 bases). The CDR3 spans 15 residues. Germline V gives CDR1 SGHDT, CDR2 YYEEEE. V was trimmed by 1 base and J by 4 bases, leaving 15 bases between them. The CDR3 loop reads CASSLYGQKPYEQYF. In DNA form, the CDR3 reads TGTGCCAGCAGCTTGTATGGACAGAAGCCTTACGAGCAGTACTTC. Full variable domain (remainder filled in from reference TRBV5-6 and TRBJ2-7): DAGVTQSPTHLIKTRGQQVTLRCSPKSGHDTVSWYQQALGQGPQFIFQYYEEEERQRGNFPDRFSGHQFPNYSSELNVNALLLGDSALYLCASSLYGQKPYEQYFGPGTRLTVT.

The chain is built from TRBV7-8 and TRBJ1-1; a weak D match, TRBD1 (5 bases). Germline V gives CDR1 SGHVS, CDR2 FQNEAQ. The CDR3 runs 14 residues. Trimming took off 1 base at V and 10 bases at J, with 16 bases between the two ends. The CDR3: CASSLVRIRGGAFF. Written as DNA, the CDR3 is TGTGCCAGCAGCTTAGTCCGTATAAGGGGAGGAGCTTTCTTT.

V gene TRBV9 combines with J gene TRBJ1-2; no definite D call. The CDR3 sequence is 15 residues long. Trimming removed 3 bases from V and 7 bases from J, with 19 bases in between. In germline, CDR1 is SGDLS, CDR2 YYNGEE. The CDR3 is CASSGTPPLRGGYTF. CDR3 in DNA: TGTGCCAGCAGCGGAACCCCGCCCCTCCGGGGTGGCTACACCTTC.

The chain couples TRBV5-4 to TRBJ1-1, with D tentatively TRBD1 (6 bases). Looked up from germline, CDR1 is SGHNT and CDR2 is YYREEE (reference sequence). The V gene lost 1 base and the J gene lost 8 bases, with 18 bases spanning the gap. This CDR3 has 15 residues. The CDR3 protein is CASSLNIQGSAEAFF. The DNA of the CDR3 is TGTGCCAGCAGCTTGAATATTCAGGGGTCCGCCGAAGCTTTCTTT.

Only a few counts were recorded for this clone. The chain is built from TRBV5-6 and TRBJ1-1; D call uncertain. Per germline, CDR1 SGHDT and CDR2 YYEEEE. V gave up 7 bases and J gave up 0 bases, with 16 bases separating them. This CDR3 is built from 15 residues. The CDR3, as DNA: TGTGCCAGCGACCGACACGTCCTATTGAACACTGAAGCTTTCTTT. It specifies CASDRHVLLNTEAFF.

This clone was observed a handful of times. The chain joins TRBV7-8 to TRBJ1-3, with D tentatively TRBD1 (6 bases). CDR3 length equals 18 residues. V was pared by 5 bases and J by 0 bases, with 20 bases between. Looked up from germline, CDR1 is SGHVS and CDR2 is FQNEAQ. CDR3 nucleotide sequence: TGTGCCAGCAGCCCAGGACAGACCGTCTCTGGCTCTGGAAACACCATATATTTT. Translation: CASSPGQTVSGSGNTIYF. Full variable domain (outside the CDR3, taken from reference TRBV7-8 and TRBJ1-3): GAGVSQSPRYKVAKRGQDVALRCDPISGHVSLFWYQQALGQGPEFLTYFQNEAQLDKSGLPSDRFFAERPEGSVSTLKIQRTQQEDSAVYLCASSPGQTVSGSGNTIYFGEGSWLTVV.

J is TRBJ2-1 and V is TRBV5-4, with D perhaps TRBD2 (5 bases). This CDR3 has 15 residues. Germline-derived CDR1 and CDR2 are SGHNT and YYREEE (reference sequence). V was pared by 4 bases and J by 5 bases, with 16 bases between. The CDR3 sequence: CASSPRTGPHNEQFF. CDR3 nucleotides: TGTGCCAGCAGCCCTAGGACTGGCCCTCACAATGAGCAGTTCTTC.

This clone was counted once. V is TRBV7-9 and J is TRBJ1-1; TRBD1 is a possible D gene (6 bases). The V gene lost 5 bases and the J gene lost 1 base, with 11 bases spanning the gap. The CDR3 totals 14 residues. Germline assignment: CDR1 SEHNR and CDR2 FQNEAQ (reference sequence). DNA of the CDR3: TGTGCCAGCAGCCCCACACAGGGGAACACTGAAGCTTTCTTT. It encodes CASSPTQGNTEAFF.